Listed here are 22 T cell receptor beta chains from one sample, sequenced in a study of T cells in tuberculosis (dated by TCRdb to the late 2010s). Library preparation employed the immunoSEQ multiplex PCR assay. TCRdb provides this immuneACCESS table in a form limited to in-frame rearrangements. Some clones are lacking; in checked studies, under half of them reflect an unresolved V gene, and why the rest are absent is not known. Here the sample has over 30,000 clones; around 92% occur a single time. The ten biggest clones cover roughly 7.7% of the sample. Material: PBMCs. The receptors originated from a donor aged 10-30 years with latent tuberculosis or without tuberculosis infection. Some clones in this sample may be carry-over from other donors' samples.

V usage is TRBV13 and J usage is TRBJ2-1; D possibly corresponds to TRBD2 (7 bases). CDR1 and CDR2 from the germline V gene are PRHDT and FYEKMQ (reference sequence). The CDR3 spans 14 residues. V was cut by 5 bases and J by 9 bases, with 17 bases left in between. The CDR3 loop is CASSPLGGRGEQFF. CDR3 DNA sequence: TGTGCCAGCAGCCCCCTGGGGGGGCGGGGTGAGCAGTTCTTC. Full variable domain (remainder filled in from reference TRBV13 and TRBJ2-1): AAGVIQSPRHLIKEKRETATLKCYPIPRHDTVYWYQQGPGQDPQFLISFYEKMQSDKGSIPDRFSAQQFSDYHSELNMSSLELGDSALYFCASSPLGGRGEQFFGPGTRLTVL.

The chain joins TRBV28 to TRBJ1-3; D is ambiguous. The CDR3 totals 15 residues. Germline loops: CDR1 MDHEN, CDR2 SYDVKM. Trimming stripped 5 bases from V and 4 bases from J, with 15 bases between. The CDR3 DNA is TGTGCCAGCAGTCCAACTGGCGGGGTAGGAAACACCATATATTTT. Its protein product is CASSPTGGVGNTIYF.

V gene TRBV5-4 combines with J gene TRBJ2-1; perhaps TRBD2 as D (6 bases). Trimming left V 1 base short and J 8 bases short, with 13 bases between. In germline, CDR1 is SGHNT, CDR2 YYREEE (reference sequence). The CDR3 extends over 14 amino acids. The CDR3 here is CASSLRERADEQFF. CDR3 in DNA: TGTGCCAGCAGCTTGCGGGAGCGAGCGGATGAGCAGTTCTTC. The full variable domain, in which reference TRBV5-4 and TRBJ2-1 provide the parts outside the CDR3, is ETGVTQSPTHLIKTRGQQVTLRCSSQSGHNTVSWYQQALGQGPQFIFQYYREEENGRGNFPPRFSGLQFPNYSSELNVNALELDDSALYLCASSLRERADEQFFGPGTRLTVL.

The chain recombines TRBV2 with TRBJ1-2; D call uncertain. Trimming removed 5 bases from V and 7 bases from J, with 11 bases in between. Germline V gene data show CDR1 as SNHLY and CDR2 as FYNNEI. The CDR3 length is 12 residues. CDR3 loop: CASSLDMGGYTF. The DNA for the CDR3 is TGTGCCAGCAGTTTAGACATGGGTGGCTACACCTTC.

The rearrangement links TRBV5-4 to TRBJ1-2, with D tentatively TRBD1 (6 bases). The germline gives CDR1 SGHNT, CDR2 YYREEE (reference sequence). Trimming removed 4 bases at V and 1 base at J, with 17 bases between. This CDR3 region has 16 residues. The CDR3 region is CASSQFSVGGNYGYTF. CDR3 coding DNA: TGTGCCAGCAGCCAGTTTTCGGTAGGGGGTAACTATGGCTACACCTTC.

CDR3 sequence reads: CASSSDRHTEAFF. Here the CDR3 DNA reads TGTGCCAGCAGCTCCGACAGGCACACTGAAGCTTTCTTT. The V gene is TRBV11-2, the J gene TRBJ1-1, with a tentative D call TRBD1 (6 bases). This CDR3 is built from 13 residues. Per germline, CDR1 SGHAT and CDR2 FQNNGV. Trimming took 4 bases from V and 3 from J, leaving 9 bases between them. Full variable domain (rest looked up from reference TRBV11-2 and TRBJ1-1): EAGVAQSPRYKIIEKRQSVAFWCNPISGHATLYWYQQILGQGPKLLIQFQNNGVVDDSQLPKDRFSAERLKGVDSTLKIQPAKLEDSAVYLCASSSDRHTEAFFGQGTRLTVV.

This chain connects TRBV18 to TRBJ2-6, with D uncertain. Germline CDR1 KGHSH, CDR2 LQKENI. The CDR3 totals 15 residues. V lost 2 bases, J lost 0 bases, and 5 bases lay in between. The CDR3 protein is CASSPVRSGANVLTF. DNA for the CDR3: TGTGCCAGCTCACCAGTGCGCTCTGGGGCCAACGTCCTGACTTTC.

This chain connects TRBV5-6 to TRBJ2-3; 9 nucleotides line up with TRBD2. The junction had 12 bases not matched to a gene; V was cut back by 4 bases and J by 0 bases. Germline V gene lookup returns CDR1 SGHDT and CDR2 YYEEEE. CDR3 size: 18 residues. In DNA form, the CDR3 reads TGTGCCAGCAGCGGGCATGAGCGCGGGGGGGTTAGCACAGATACGCAGTATTTT. Translating it yields CASSGHERGGVSTDTQYF.

This rearrangement joins TRBV27 to TRBJ2-6, with no clear D. The CDR3 is 14 residues long. Between the trimmed V and J ends, which lost 3 bases and 4 bases, there was a span of 7 bases. Germline CDR1 reads MNHEY; CDR2 reads SMNVEV (reference sequence). CDR3 loop: CASSLSSGANVLTF. The CDR3 DNA reads as TGTGCCAGCAGTTTGTCATCCGGGGCCAACGTCCTGACTTTC.

The chain links TRBV6-5 to TRBJ2-7, with 10 bases lining up with TRBD2. The germline CDR1 and CDR2 sequences are MNHEY and SVGAGI. Losses at the gene ends were 2 bases for V and 4 bases for J; bases not matched to a gene: 5. The CDR3 is made up of 15 amino acids. In DNA, the CDR3 is TGTGCCAGCAGTTACAAGCGGGAGGGCCCTTACGAGCAGTACTTC. Amino acid sequence: CASSYKREGPYEQYF.

The J gene is TRBJ2-6, the V gene TRBV19; no firm D call. This CDR3 region has 15 residues. CDR1 and CDR2 (germline): LNHDA, SQIVND (reference sequence). V was shortened by 6 bases and J by 7 bases, with 16 bases between the two germline ends. The CDR3 protein is CASSPTPTQANVLTF. Here the CDR3 DNA reads TGTGCCAGTAGCCCTACGCCGACACAAGCCAACGTCCTGACTTTC.

The chain couples TRBV28 to TRBJ2-2; D is ambiguous. V lost 4 bases and J lost 4, with 4 bases in between. This CDR3 is 12 amino acids long. Germline lookup yields CDR1 MDHEN and CDR2 SYDVKM. This chain's CDR3 is CASSSITGELFF. CDR3 in DNA: TGTGCCAGCAGTTCCATCACCGGGGAGCTGTTTTTT.

The chain recombines TRBV28 with TRBJ2-7, with TRBD1 matching 7 bases. The CDR3 covers 12 residues. Germline values: CDR1 MDHEN, CDR2 SYDVKM. V lost 4 bases to trimming and J lost 5 bases; unmatched junction nucleotides: 2. The CDR3 DNA follows: TGTGCCAGCAGTTACAGGGGCAACGAGCAGTACTTC. This translates into CASSYRGNEQYF.

The chain has TRBV28 and TRBJ1-4, with 9 nucleotides matching TRBD1. The CDR3 runs to 15 residues. The V segment lost 3 bases and the J segment 6 bases; nucleotides outside the gene matches: 5. Germline-derived CDR1 and CDR2 are MDHEN and SYDVKM. DNA of the CDR3: TGTGCCAGCAGTTTGTACACAGGGGGCTATGAAAAACTGTTTTTT. Translation: CASSLYTGGYEKLFF.

In this sample, this clone turned up once. This chain uses TRBV7-2 with TRBJ2-2; D might be TRBD2 (5 bases). This CDR3 has 15 amino acids. Germline-derived CDR1 and CDR2 are SGHTA and FQGNSA. The V end lost 8 bases, the J end lost 6 bases, and 19 bases lay between the germline ends. This chain's CDR3 is CASVPPGLAPGELFF. The CDR3 region has the DNA TGTGCCAGCGTCCCCCCCGGGCTAGCCCCCGGGGAGCTGTTTTTT. Drawing the rest from reference TRBV7-2 and TRBJ2-2, the complete variable domain is GAGVSQSPSNKVTEKGKDVELRCDPISGHTALYWYRQSLGQGLEFLIYFQGNSAPDKSGLPSDRFSAERTGGSVSTLTIQRTQQEDSAVYLCASVPPGLAPGELFFGEGSRLTVL.

The rearrangement uses TRBV7-8 and TRBJ2-7; 13 bases line up with TRBD2. The germline gives CDR1 SGHVS, CDR2 FQNEAQ. V lost 3 bases to trimming and J lost 7 bases; unmatched junction nucleotides: 6. The CDR3 has 15 amino acids. The CDR3 sequence is CASSFILAGGREQYF. The CDR3 coding sequence is TGTGCCAGCAGCTTTATACTAGCGGGAGGGCGGGAGCAGTACTTC.

J is TRBJ2-7 and V is TRBV6-5; TRBD2 agrees at 7 bases. The V gene's germline CDR1 is MNHEY and CDR2 SVGAGI. The CDR3 runs to 14 residues. V lost 2 bases and J lost 5; bases outside the gene matches: 6. CDR3 in DNA: TGTGCCAGCAGTTACCGGGGGGTTGAAGACGAGCAGTACTTC. It encodes CASSYRGVEDEQYF.

In its sample, this clone was seen once. CDR3: CASSYSTGAGYGYTF. DNA of the CDR3: TGTGCCAGCAGTTACTCGACAGGGGCTGGCTATGGCTACACCTTC. This chain connects TRBV6-5 to TRBJ1-2, with 8 nucleotides matching TRBD1. Germline CDR1 MNHEY, CDR2 SVGAGI. V shed 0 bases, J shed 4 bases, and the junction held 4 bases outside the gene matches. CDR3 length: 15 residues.

The CDR3 is CASRQGTNTGELFF. The CDR3 DNA reads TGTGCCAGCAGACAGGGGACCAACACCGGGGAGCTGTTTTTT. J is TRBJ2-2 and V is TRBV25-1, with 7 bases identical to TRBD1. CDR3 length: 14 amino acids. Germline loops: CDR1 MGHDK, CDR2 SYGVNS. The V and J ends lost 6 bases and 2 bases, in that order; junction bases with no gene match: 3. Full variable domain (rest looked up from reference TRBV25-1 and TRBJ2-2): EADIYQTPRYLVIGTGKKITLECSQTMGHDKMYWYQQDPGMELHLIHYSYGVNSTEKGDLSSESTVSRIRTEHFPLTLESARPSHTSQYLCASRQGTNTGELFFGEGSRLTVL.

The CDR3 nucleotides are TGTGCCAGCAGTCCCCGACAGGGAACCTATGGCTACACCTTC. Translating gives CASSPRQGTYGYTF. V is TRBV27 and J is TRBJ1-2; 7 nucleotides agree with TRBD1. The CDR3 contains 14 residues. V lost 5 bases to trimming and J lost 4 bases; unmatched junction nucleotides: 7. Germline V CDR1 and CDR2: MNHEY, SMNVEV (reference sequence).

The gene calls are TRBV11-2 and TRBJ1-3, with a tentative D call TRBD1 (5 bases). The germline CDR1 and CDR2 sequences are SGHAT and FQNNGV. Trimming took off 5 bases at V and 1 base at J, with 12 bases between the two ends. This CDR3 has 15 amino acids. The CDR3 DNA is TGTGCCAGCAGCCCCATTCAGGGATCTGGAAACACCATATATTTT. Its translation: CASSPIQGSGNTIYF.

CDR3 nucleotide sequence: TGTGCCAGCAGCGCGCGGACTAGCGGGTACAATGAGCAGTTCTTC. Protein: CASSARTSGYNEQFF. The chain employs TRBV7-2 and TRBJ2-1; 11 bases match TRBD2. CDR3 length equals 15 residues. After removal of 5 bases from V and 4 bases from J, the junction contained 4 bases not matched to a gene. From germline, CDR1 is SGHTA and CDR2 FQGNSA.